This TCR beta chain was identified in a study of T cells in Graves' hyperthyroidism and ophthalmopathy. There are 17 residues in the CDR3. J was trimmed by 0 bases and V by 2 bases; bases with no gene match: 1. Per germline, CDR1 SGDLS and CDR2 YYNGEE. Study-level results: The model's output predicted ophthalmopathy at a median of 6.5 months prior to onset.

TCR beta CDR3 region amplification was performed from RNA transcripts. The HTBI primer set was used in a first-round RT-PCR of the TCR CDR3. TCRdb re-called the multiplex PCR reads through MiXCR, storing one row per CDR3 protein. The sample carries about 510,000 distinct CDR3 sequences, approximately 15% recorded once. This clonotype was observed a few times. No antigen is known for it. The chain has TRBV9 and TRBJ2-6; 11 bases are a match to TRBD2. Sequencing used blood. The receptor was derived from a woman aged 35 to 49 with Graves' hyperthyroidism. The CDR3 sequence is CASSVSGRASGANVLTF. CDR3 DNA sequence: TGTGCCAGCAGCGTTAGCGGGAGGGCCTCTGGGGCCAACGTCCTGACTTTC.